These 20 T cell receptor beta chains were sequenced from one sample in a study of shared clonotypes between healthy human individuals. Positive CCR7 selection of CD45RO-negative cells yielded the naive CD8 cells, and terminally differentiated effector memory CD45RA+ cells were excluded. Clones were read by immunoSEQ multiplex PCR, and TCRdb kept only the in-frame ones, dropping some. This repertoire shows millions of clones, 85% to 95% found once; its top ten account for more than 1.5%. Sample: naive CD8+ T cells from PBMCs. These receptors originate from a man in his late teens or twenties in good health. Some clones in this sample may be carry-over from other donors' samples.

The gene calls are TRBV4-1 and TRBJ2-5; D tentatively fits TRBD1 or TRBD2 (7 bases each). The germline V gene encodes CDR1 MGHRA and CDR2 YSYEKL. Trimming removed 0 bases at V and 5 bases at J, with 16 bases between. There are 16 residues in the CDR3. The CDR3 spells CASSQENRGGRETQYF. Here the CDR3 DNA reads TGCGCCAGCAGCCAAGAAAACAGGGGAGGGAGGGAGACCCAGTACTTC.

This clone was recorded once. The rearrangement joins TRBV10-3 to TRBJ2-5; maybe TRBD1 (6 bases). Germline V gene lookup returns CDR1 ENHRY and CDR2 SYGVKD. The germline V and J ends were trimmed by 4 bases and 7 bases, with 19 bases remaining between them. This CDR3 has 15 amino acids. The CDR3 DNA sequence: TGTGCCATCAGTGCTTCCGGGACACGGACATCGACCCAGTACTTC. It yields the protein CAISASGTRTSTQYF.

This clone has only one observation. The rearrangement links TRBV4-2 to TRBJ2-7, with a possible D match to TRBD1 (5 bases). V was trimmed by 4 bases and J by 0 bases, leaving 10 bases between them. CDR1 and CDR2 (germline): LGHNA, YNFKEQ. The CDR3 consists of 14 residues. The CDR3 here is CASSPPDNSYEQYF. The DNA of the CDR3 is TGTGCCAGCAGCCCCCCGGACAACTCCTACGAGCAGTACTTC.

The rearrangement links TRBV4-3 to TRBJ2-1; no clear D gene. In germline, CDR1 is LGHNA, CDR2 YSLEER. This CDR3 spans 17 amino acids. V lost 0 bases to trimming and J lost 6 bases, with 18 bases between them. CDR3 protein: CASSQDPSWDRPNEQFF. The CDR3 DNA sequence: TGCGCCAGCAGCCAAGATCCCTCGTGGGATCGACCCAATGAGCAGTTCTTC.

This chain joins TRBV5-1 and TRBJ2-1, with no clear D. CDR1 is SGHRS, CDR2 YFSETQ, per germline. This CDR3 is built from 11 residues. Trimming shortened V by 1 base and J by 7 bases, and 3 bases separated the two germline ends. As DNA, the CDR3 is TGCGCCAGCAGCTTGTTGAATGAGCAGTTCTTC. This gives the protein CASSLLNEQFF.

As for this clone: Other DNA sequences in the sample encode the same CDR3. The rearrangement joins TRBV5-1 to TRBJ2-7, with D unresolved. The V end was cut by 3 bases, the J end by 3 bases, with 4 bases between. This CDR3 has 11 amino acids. Germline V CDR1 and CDR2: SGHRS, YFSETQ. The CDR3 region is CASSSNYEQYF. The DNA for the CDR3 is TGCGCCAGCAGCTCCAACTACGAGCAGTACTTC.

This clone has a single count. The chain uses TRBV7-9 and TRBJ1-1; 7 bases are a match to TRBD1. The germline CDR1 and CDR2 sequences are SEHNR and FQNEAQ (reference sequence). V was clipped by 2 bases and J by 1 base; unmatched bases: 1. This CDR3 is built from 14 residues. CDR3: CASSLNRGNTEAFF. DNA of the CDR3: TGTGCCAGCAGCTTAAACAGGGGGAACACTGAAGCTTTCTTT.

This chain uses TRBV4-3 with TRBJ2-1; weak D call: TRBD2 (6 bases). CDR3 length: 16 amino acids. Between the trimmed V and J ends, which lost 0 bases and 7 bases, there was a span of 16 bases. Germline lookup yields CDR1 LGHNA and CDR2 YSLEER. In DNA form, the CDR3 reads TGCGCCAGCAGCCAAGATCCGGCGGGAAGTCGGAATGAGCAGTTCTTC. Translated: CASSQDPAGSRNEQFF.

The count of this clone is one. The V call is TRBV15, the J call TRBJ2-5; D is ambiguous. CDR1 and CDR2 (germline): LNHNV, YYDKDF (reference sequence). The V end was cut by 9 bases, the J end by 5 bases, with 1 base between. The CDR3 has 8 residues. CDR3 amino acids: CATETQYF. As DNA, the CDR3 is TGTGCCACGGAGACCCAGTACTTC.

J is TRBJ1-5 and V is TRBV4-1; a weak D match, TRBD1 (6 bases). V was clipped by 1 base and J by 0 bases, with 19 bases between them. Looked up from germline, CDR1 is MGHRA and CDR2 is YSYEKL. The length of the CDR3 is 19 residues. The CDR3 is CASSQGGLSLRVSNQPQHF. In nucleotides, the CDR3 is TGCGCCAGCAGCCAAGGGGGGCTCAGTCTCCGCGTTAGCAATCAGCCCCAGCATTTT.

J is TRBJ1-5 and V is TRBV7-9, with 8 bases matching TRBD1. The CDR3 consists of 16 residues. Germline values: CDR1 SEHNR, CDR2 FQNEAQ (reference sequence). Unmatched junction bases numbered 10, after V lost 4 bases and J lost 5 bases. This CDR3 reads CASSSLDRGRDQPQHF. The CDR3 DNA reads as TGTGCCAGCAGCTCATTAGACAGGGGAAGGGATCAGCCCCAGCATTTT.

This clone came up once. The rearrangement uses TRBV14 and TRBJ1-2; D not certain. Germline V CDR1 and CDR2: SGHDN, FVKESK. This CDR3 spans 12 amino acids. V gave up 0 bases and J gave up 11 bases, with 10 bases separating them. CDR3 DNA sequence: TGTGCCAGCAGCCAAGATAGGACCCTTTACACCTTC. Amino acids: CASSQDRTLYTF.

The chain links TRBV28 to TRBJ2-7; D gene ambiguous. The CDR3 contains 12 residues. Germline V gene sequence: CDR1 MDHEN, CDR2 SYDVKM. Trimming took off 3 bases at V and 5 bases at J, with 8 bases between the two ends. The CDR3 DNA sequence: TGTGCCAGCAGTTTCGCGAGAGACGAGCAGTACTTC. Protein sequence: CASSFARDEQYF.

This chain uses TRBV9 with TRBJ2-3; D may be TRBD1 (6 bases). The CDR3 loop spans 15 amino acids. V lost 2 bases and J 4 bases, leaving 14 bases between the germline ends. Germline-derived CDR1 and CDR2 are SGDLS and YYNGEE. The CDR3 protein is CASSVTGSGADTQYF. The CDR3 coding sequence is TGTGCCAGCAGCGTCACAGGGTCCGGCGCAGATACGCAGTATTTT.

This chain links TRBV19 with TRBJ1-2; 9 bases align to TRBD1. With 10 bases clipped from V and 5 bases from J, the junction kept 11 bases outside the gene matches. CDR1 and CDR2 from the germline V gene are LNHDA and SQIVND (reference sequence). This CDR3 has 14 residues. CDR3 sequence: CATRGQGNFYGYTF. The DNA of the CDR3 is TGTGCCACCCGAGGACAGGGGAATTTTTATGGCTACACCTTC.

The J gene is TRBJ1-1, the V gene TRBV7-8, with D possibly being TRBD1 (6 bases). Trimming pared 5 bases from V and 3 bases from J, leaving 10 bases between. The length of the CDR3 is 13 residues. CDR1 SGHVS and CDR2 FQNEAQ come from the germline V gene. The CDR3 sequence is CASSPGQYTEAFF. As DNA, the CDR3 is TGTGCCAGCAGCCCTGGACAGTACACTGAAGCTTTCTTT.

J is TRBJ2-7 and V is TRBV4-1; 11 positions agree with TRBD2. This CDR3 comprises 17 residues. Germline CDR1 and CDR2: MGHRA and YSYEKL. Losses at the gene ends were 0 bases for V and 5 bases for J; bases not matched to a gene: 9. The CDR3 DNA follows: TGCGCCAGCAGCCAAGATTTCGGACTAGCGGGTCCCCACGAGCAGTACTTC. Residues: CASSQDFGLAGPHEQYF.

The V call is TRBV29-1, the J call TRBJ2-7; TRBD1 matches 9 bases. The CDR3 extends over 16 amino acids. The V gene end was trimmed by 5 bases and the J gene end by 3 bases; junction bases not matched to a gene: 14. The germline V gene has CDR1 SQVTM and CDR2 ANQGSEA. In nucleotides, the CDR3 is TGCAGCGTTCCAATGGCATCGGGGACAGGGTTCTACGAGCAGTACTTC. It encodes CSVPMASGTGFYEQYF.

V and J are TRBV4-2 and TRBJ1-5; 10 bases agree with TRBD1. V shed 4 bases, J shed 6 bases, and the junction held 12 bases outside the gene matches. CDR3 length equals 17 residues. Germline CDR1 LGHNA, CDR2 YNFKEQ. The DNA of the CDR3 is TGTGCCAGCAGCCGGCCTTTCGACAGGGGGCGCGTTCAGCCCCAGCATTTT. This encodes CASSRPFDRGRVQPQHF.

The chain joins TRBV27 to TRBJ2-1; unclear D gene. V dropped 0 bases and J dropped 6 bases, with 15 bases sitting between them. CDR3 length equals 16 residues. CDR1 and CDR2 (germline): MNHEY, SMNVEV (reference sequence). The CDR3 here is CASSLSGIGPRNEQFF. As DNA, the CDR3 is TGTGCCAGCAGTTTATCGGGTATAGGCCCCCGCAATGAGCAGTTCTTC.